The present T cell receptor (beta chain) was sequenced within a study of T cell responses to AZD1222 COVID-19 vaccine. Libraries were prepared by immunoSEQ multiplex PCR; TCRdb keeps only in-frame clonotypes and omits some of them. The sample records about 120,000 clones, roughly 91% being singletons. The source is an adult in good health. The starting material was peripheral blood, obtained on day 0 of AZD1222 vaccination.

CDR3 protein: CASSQGRLAGGTYNEQFF. CDR3 sequence (DNA): TGCGCCAGCAGCCAAGGGAGACTAGCGGGGGGTACCTACAATGAGCAGTTCTTC. The chain has TRBV4-1 and TRBJ2-1, with 13 bases that match TRBD2. Germline V gene sequence: CDR1 MGHRA, CDR2 YSYEKL. The CDR3 is 18 amino acids. V gave up 1 base and J gave up 2 bases; unmatched junction bases: 5.